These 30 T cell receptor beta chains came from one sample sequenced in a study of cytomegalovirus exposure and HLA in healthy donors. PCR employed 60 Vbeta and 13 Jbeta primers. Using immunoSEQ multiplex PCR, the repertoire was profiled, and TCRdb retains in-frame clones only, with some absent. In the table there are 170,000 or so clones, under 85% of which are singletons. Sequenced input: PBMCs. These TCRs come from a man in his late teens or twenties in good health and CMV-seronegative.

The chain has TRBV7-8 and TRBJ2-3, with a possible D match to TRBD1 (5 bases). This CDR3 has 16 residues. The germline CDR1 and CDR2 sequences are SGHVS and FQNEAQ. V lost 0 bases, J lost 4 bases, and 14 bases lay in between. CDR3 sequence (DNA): TGTGCCAGCAGCTTAGCACCCAGGGTGGTCCCAGATACGCAGTATTTT. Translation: CASSLAPRVVPDTQYF.

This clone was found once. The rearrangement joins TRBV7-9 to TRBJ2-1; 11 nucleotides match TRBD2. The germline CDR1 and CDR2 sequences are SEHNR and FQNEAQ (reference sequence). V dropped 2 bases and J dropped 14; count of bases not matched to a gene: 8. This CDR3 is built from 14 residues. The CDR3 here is CASSLTLAGDLEFF. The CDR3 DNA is TGTGCCAGCAGCTTAACACTAGCGGGAGATCTGGAGTTCTTC.

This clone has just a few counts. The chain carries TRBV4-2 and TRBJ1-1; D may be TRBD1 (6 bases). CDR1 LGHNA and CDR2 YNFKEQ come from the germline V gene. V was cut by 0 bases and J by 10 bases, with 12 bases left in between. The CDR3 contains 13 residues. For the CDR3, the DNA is TGTGCCAGCAGCCAAGAAATGACGACAGGAGCTTTCTTT. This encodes CASSQEMTTGAFF.

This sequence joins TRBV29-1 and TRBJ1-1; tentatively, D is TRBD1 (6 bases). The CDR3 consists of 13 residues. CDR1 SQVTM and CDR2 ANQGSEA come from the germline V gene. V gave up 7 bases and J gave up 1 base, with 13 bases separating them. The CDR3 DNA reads TGCAGCGGACGAAAACAGGGGAACACTGAAGCTTTCTTT. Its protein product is CSGRKQGNTEAFF.

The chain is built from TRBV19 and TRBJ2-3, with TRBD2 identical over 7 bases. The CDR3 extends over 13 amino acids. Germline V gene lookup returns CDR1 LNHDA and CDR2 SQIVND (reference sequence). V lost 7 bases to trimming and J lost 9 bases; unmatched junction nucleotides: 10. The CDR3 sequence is CASTEGLADTQYF. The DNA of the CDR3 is TGTGCCAGTACGGAGGGGCTAGCGGACACGCAGTATTTT.

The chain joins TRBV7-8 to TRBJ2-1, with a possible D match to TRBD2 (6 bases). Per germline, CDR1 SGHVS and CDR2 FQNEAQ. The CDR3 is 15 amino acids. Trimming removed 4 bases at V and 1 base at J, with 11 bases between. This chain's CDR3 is CASSYPGLSYNEQFF. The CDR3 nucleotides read TGTGCCAGCAGCTACCCGGGACTTTCCTACAATGAGCAGTTCTTC. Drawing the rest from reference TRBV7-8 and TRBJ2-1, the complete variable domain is GAGVSQSPRYKVAKRGQDVALRCDPISGHVSLFWYQQALGQGPEFLTYFQNEAQLDKSGLPSDRFFAERPEGSVSTLKIQRTQQEDSAVYLCASSYPGLSYNEQFFGPGTRLTVL.

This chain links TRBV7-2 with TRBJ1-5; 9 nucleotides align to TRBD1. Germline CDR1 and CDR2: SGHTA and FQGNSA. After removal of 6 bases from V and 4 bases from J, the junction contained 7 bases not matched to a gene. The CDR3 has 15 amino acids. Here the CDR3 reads CASSSQGASNQPQHF. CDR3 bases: TGTGCCAGCAGTTCACAGGGGGCAAGTAATCAGCCCCAGCATTTT.

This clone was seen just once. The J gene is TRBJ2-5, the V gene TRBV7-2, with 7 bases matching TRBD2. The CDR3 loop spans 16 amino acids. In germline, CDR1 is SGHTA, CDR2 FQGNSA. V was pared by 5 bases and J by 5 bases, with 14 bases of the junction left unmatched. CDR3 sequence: CASSPALGLGRETQYF. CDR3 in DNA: TGTGCCAGCAGCCCTGCCCTTGGACTAGGGCGGGAGACCCAGTACTTC.

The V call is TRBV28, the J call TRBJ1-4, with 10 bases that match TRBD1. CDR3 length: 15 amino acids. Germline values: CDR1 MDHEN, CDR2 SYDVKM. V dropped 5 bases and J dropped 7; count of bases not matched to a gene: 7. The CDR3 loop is CASSDRDRGPEKLFF. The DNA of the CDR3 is TGTGCCAGCAGTGACAGGGACAGGGGACCTGAAAAACTGTTTTTT.

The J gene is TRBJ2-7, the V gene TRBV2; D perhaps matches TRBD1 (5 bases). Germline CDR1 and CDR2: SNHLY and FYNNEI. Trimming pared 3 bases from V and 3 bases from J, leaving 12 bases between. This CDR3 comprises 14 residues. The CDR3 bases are TGTGCCAGCAGTGACAGGGTCCTCAGCTACGAGCAGTACTTC. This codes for CASSDRVLSYEQYF. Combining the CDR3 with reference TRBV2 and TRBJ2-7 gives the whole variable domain EPEVTQTPSHQVTQMGQEVILRCVPISNHLYFYWYRQILGQKVEFLVSFYNNEISEKSEIFDDQFSVERPDGSNFTLKIRSTKLEDSAMYFCASSDRVLSYEQYFGPGTRLTVT.

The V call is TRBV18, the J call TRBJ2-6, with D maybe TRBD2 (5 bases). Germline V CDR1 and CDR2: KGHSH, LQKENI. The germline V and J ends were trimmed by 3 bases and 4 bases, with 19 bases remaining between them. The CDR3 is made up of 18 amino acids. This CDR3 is CASSPRTPQLAGANVLTF. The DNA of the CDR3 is TGTGCCAGCTCACCTAGGACCCCCCAGCTAGCCGGGGCCAACGTCCTGACTTTC.

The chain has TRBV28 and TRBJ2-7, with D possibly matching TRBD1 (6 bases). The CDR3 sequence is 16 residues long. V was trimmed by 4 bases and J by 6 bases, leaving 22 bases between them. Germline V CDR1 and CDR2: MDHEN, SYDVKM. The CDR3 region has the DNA TGTGCCAGCAGTTCACCAGGGGCGGGCCCTCCGGGCGAGCAGTACTTC. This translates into CASSSPGAGPPGEQYF.

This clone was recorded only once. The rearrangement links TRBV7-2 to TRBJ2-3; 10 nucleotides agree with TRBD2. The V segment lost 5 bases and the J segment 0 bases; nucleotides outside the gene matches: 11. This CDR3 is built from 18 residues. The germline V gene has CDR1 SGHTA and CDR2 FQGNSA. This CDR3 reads CASSLGASGGHSTDTQYF. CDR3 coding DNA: TGTGCCAGCAGCCTAGGGGCTAGCGGGGGCCATAGCACAGATACGCAGTATTTT.

As DNA, the CDR3 is TGTGCCAGCAGCACGCGGAGCAATCAGCCCCAGCATTTT. This translates into CASSTRSNQPQHF. The chain employs TRBV28 and TRBJ1-5; D is uncertain. Germline values: CDR1 MDHEN, CDR2 SYDVKM. V was trimmed by 6 bases and J by 1 base, leaving 7 bases between them. CDR3 length equals 13 residues.

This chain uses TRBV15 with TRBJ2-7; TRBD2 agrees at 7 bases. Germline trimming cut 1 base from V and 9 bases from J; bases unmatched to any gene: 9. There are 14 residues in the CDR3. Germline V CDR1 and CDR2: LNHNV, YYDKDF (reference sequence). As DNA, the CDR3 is TGTGCCACCAGCAGAGTGGGGCGGGAGAAGGGGCAGTACTTC. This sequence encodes CATSRVGREKGQYF. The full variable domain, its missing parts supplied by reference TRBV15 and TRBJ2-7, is DAMVIQNPRYQVTQFGKPVTLSCSQTLNHNVMYWYQQKSSQAPKLLFHYYDKDFNNEADTPDNFQSRRPNTSFCFLDIRSPGLGDTAMYLCATSRVGREKGQYFGPGTRLTVT.

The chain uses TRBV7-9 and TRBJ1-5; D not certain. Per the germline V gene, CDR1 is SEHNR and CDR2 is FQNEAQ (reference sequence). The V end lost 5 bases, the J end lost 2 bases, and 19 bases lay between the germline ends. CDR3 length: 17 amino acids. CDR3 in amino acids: CASSGLGQSGGNQPQHF. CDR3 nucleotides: TGTGCCAGCAGCGGTTTGGGTCAGAGCGGGGGCAATCAGCCCCAGCATTTT.

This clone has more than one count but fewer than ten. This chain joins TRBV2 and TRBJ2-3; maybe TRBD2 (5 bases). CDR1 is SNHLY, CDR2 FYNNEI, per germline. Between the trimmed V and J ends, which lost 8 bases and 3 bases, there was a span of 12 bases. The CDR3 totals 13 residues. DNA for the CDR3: TGTGCCAGCGAAGTCGGGGTAACAGATACGCAGTATTTT. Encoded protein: CASEVGVTDTQYF.

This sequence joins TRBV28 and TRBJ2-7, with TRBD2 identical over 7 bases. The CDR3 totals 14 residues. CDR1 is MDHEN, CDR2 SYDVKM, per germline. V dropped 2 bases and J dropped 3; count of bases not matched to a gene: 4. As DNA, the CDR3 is TGTGCCAGCAGTTTACCTACTAGCGACTACGAGCAGTACTTC. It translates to CASSLPTSDYEQYF.

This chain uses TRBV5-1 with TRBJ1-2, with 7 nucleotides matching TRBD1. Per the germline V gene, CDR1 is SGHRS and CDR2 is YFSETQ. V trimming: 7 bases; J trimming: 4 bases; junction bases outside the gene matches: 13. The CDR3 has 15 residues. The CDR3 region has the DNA TGCGCCAGCGGCATTAGACAGGGACATCCCTATGGCTACACCTTC. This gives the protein CASGIRQGHPYGYTF.

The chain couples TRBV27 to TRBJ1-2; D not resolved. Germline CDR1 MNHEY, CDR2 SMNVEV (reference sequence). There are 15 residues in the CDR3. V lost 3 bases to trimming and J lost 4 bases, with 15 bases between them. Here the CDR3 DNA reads TGTGCCAGCAGTTTGGGGAGCCCCGCTGGCTATGGCTACACCTTC. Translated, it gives CASSLGSPAGYGYTF.

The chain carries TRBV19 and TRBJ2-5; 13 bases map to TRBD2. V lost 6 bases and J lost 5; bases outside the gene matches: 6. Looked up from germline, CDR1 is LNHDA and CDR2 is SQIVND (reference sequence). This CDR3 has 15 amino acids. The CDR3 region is CASSTGLAGTETQYF. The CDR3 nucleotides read TGTGCCAGTAGCACGGGACTAGCGGGAACGGAGACCCAGTACTTC.

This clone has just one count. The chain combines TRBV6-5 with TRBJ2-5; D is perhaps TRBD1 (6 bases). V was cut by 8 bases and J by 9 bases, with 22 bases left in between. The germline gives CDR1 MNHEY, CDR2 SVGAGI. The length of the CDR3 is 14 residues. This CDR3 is CASESQGTEGAQYF. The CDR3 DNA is TGTGCCAGCGAATCTCAAGGGACCGAGGGGGCCCAGTACTTC.

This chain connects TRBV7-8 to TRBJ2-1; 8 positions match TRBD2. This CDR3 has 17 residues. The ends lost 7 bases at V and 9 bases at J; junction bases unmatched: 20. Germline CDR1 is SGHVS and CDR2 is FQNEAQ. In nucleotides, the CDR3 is TGTGCCAGCACCCTTAGTCGTGCGCCGGGAGGGCCCAGTGAGCAGTTCTTC. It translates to CASTLSRAPGGPSEQFF.

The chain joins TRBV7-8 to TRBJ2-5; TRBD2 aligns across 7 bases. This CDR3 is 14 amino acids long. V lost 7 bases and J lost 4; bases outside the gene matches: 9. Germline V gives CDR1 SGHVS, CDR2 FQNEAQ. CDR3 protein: CASILNWGGETQYF. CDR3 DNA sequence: TGTGCCAGCATCCTCAACTGGGGGGGAGAGACCCAGTACTTC.

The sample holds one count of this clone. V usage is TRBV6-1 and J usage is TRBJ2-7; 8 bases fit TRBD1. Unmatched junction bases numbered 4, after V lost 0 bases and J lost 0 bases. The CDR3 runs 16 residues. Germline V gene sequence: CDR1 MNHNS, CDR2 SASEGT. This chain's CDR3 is CASSEAGQGASYEQYF. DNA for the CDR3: TGTGCCAGCAGTGAAGCTGGGCAGGGGGCCTCCTACGAGCAGTACTTC.

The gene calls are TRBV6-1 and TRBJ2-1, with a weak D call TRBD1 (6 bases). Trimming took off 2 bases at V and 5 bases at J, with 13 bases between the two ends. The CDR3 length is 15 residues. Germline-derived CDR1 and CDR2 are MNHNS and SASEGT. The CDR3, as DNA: TGTGCCAGCAGTGAAATGGGGGCCTTAAACAATGAGCAGTTCTTC. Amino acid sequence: CASSEMGALNNEQFF.

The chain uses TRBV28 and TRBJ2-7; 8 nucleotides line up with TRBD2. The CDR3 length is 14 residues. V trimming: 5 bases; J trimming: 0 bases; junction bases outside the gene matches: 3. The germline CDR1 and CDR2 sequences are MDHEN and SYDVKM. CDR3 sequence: CASSLAGYSYEQYF. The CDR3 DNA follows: TGTGCCAGCAGTCTAGCGGGTTACTCCTACGAGCAGTACTTC.

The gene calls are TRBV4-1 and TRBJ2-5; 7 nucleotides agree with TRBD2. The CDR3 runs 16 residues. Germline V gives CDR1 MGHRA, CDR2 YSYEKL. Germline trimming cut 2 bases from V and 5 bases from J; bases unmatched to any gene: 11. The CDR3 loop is CASSQFEGGALETQYF. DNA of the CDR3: TGCGCCAGCAGCCAATTTGAGGGAGGGGCCTTGGAGACCCAGTACTTC.

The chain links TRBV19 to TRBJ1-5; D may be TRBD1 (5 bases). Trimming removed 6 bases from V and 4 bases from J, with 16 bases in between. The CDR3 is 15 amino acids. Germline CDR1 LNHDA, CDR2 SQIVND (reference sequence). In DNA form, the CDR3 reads TGTGCCAGTAGCGGGGAGGGGCAGGCGAATCAGCCCCAGCATTTT. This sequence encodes CASSGEGQANQPQHF.

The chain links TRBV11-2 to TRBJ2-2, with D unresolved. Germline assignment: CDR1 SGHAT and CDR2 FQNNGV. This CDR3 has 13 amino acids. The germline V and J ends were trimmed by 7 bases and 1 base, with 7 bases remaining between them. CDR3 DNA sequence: TGTGCCAGCACCACTTGGAACACCGGGGAGCTGTTTTTT. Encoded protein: CASTTWNTGELFF.